This TCR beta chain was recorded in a study of T cells in Graves' hyperthyroidism and ophthalmopathy. Regarding the study as a whole: The authors' 13 V-J model separated ophthalmopathy from stable hyperthyroidism.

Germline values: CDR1 SGHAT, CDR2 FQNNGV. This CDR3 comprises 13 residues. V lost 5 bases and J lost 8, with 15 bases in between. Reasons for excluding patients were uncontrolled infection, other autoimmune disease, pregnancy or lactation. Orbital computed tomography, thyroid ultrasound, serum thyroxine and TRAb, and clinical symptoms together informed the diagnoses. PBMCs came from around 9.7 ml fresh peripheral blood. RNA transcripts yielded amplified TCR beta CDR3 regions. When the TCR CDR3 underwent first-round RT-PCR, the HTBI primer set was used. TCRdb processed the multiplex PCR reads anew with MiXCR; each CDR3 protein has one entry. Of roughly 720,000 distinct CDR3 sequences listed, around 15% are singletons. Concerning this clonotype: Antigen: not known.

This clonotype was obtained from a man in his fifties with Graves' hyperthyroidism. This sequence joins TRBV11-2 and TRBJ1-2; weak D call: TRBD1 (5 bases). Sequenced sample: blood. In DNA, the CDR3 is TGTGCCAGCAGCCGAGCGGGGGGAGAGGGCTACACCTTC. Amino acid sequence: CASSRAGGEGYTF.